A single count supports the clone carrying this T cell receptor (beta chain). CDR1 and CDR2 (germline): MGHRA, YSYEKL. This CDR3 has 19 amino acids. Unmatched junction bases numbered 20, after V lost 3 bases and J lost 3 bases. The table came from immunoSEQ multiplex PCR; TCRdb's copy has only in-frame clones and leaves some out. Counted here are about 210,000 clones, about 88% occurring once; the ten biggest clones make up roughly 24%. These data come from a study of blood T cell repertoires in COVID-19. Across the whole study: Among Cohort 3 donors, those recovered had two negative PCRs, clearance, or symptom resolution.

The source of this sequence is a woman aged 40 to 50 in a cohort exposed to, infected with or recovered from COVID-19 (not recorded which). The chain joins TRBV4-1 to TRBJ2-7; 7 bases are shared with TRBD1. Sequenced: PBMCs or T cells enriched from blood (not recorded which). CDR3 region: CASSHPAETGRSEGYEQYF. CDR3 in DNA: TGCGCCAGCAGCCATCCTGCCGAGACAGGGCGATCAGAGGGCTACGAGCAGTACTTC.